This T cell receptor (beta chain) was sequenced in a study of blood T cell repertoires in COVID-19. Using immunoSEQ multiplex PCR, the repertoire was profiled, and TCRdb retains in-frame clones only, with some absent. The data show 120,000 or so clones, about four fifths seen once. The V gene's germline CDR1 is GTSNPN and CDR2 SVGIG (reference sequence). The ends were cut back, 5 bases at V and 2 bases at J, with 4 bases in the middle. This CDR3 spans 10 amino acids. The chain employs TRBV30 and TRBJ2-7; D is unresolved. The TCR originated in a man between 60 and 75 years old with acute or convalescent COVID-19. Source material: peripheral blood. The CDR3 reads CAWGAYEQYF. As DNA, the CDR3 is TGTGCCTGGGGCGCCTACGAGCAGTACTTC. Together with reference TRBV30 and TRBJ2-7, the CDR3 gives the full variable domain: SQTIHQWPATLVQPVGSPLSLECTVEGTSNPNLYWYRQAAGRGLQLLFYSVGIGQISSEVPQNLSASRPQDRQFILSSKKLLLSDSGFYLCAWGAYEQYFGPGTRLTVT.